This TCR beta chain was identified in a study of blood T cell repertoires in COVID-19. Germline V gene data show CDR1 as SEHNR and CDR2 as FQNEAQ (reference sequence). The CDR3 length is 14 residues. The V segment lost 4 bases and the J segment 3 bases; nucleotides outside the gene matches: 6. Assay: immunoSEQ multiplex PCR; the TCRdb copy retains only in-frame clones and omits some. The sample lists roughly 360,000 clones, around 87% occurring once. This sequence was found in a young man who had recovered from COVID-19. The V and J genes are TRBV7-9 and TRBJ2-7, with 7 bases lining up with TRBD1. The sample comprised PBMCs or T cells enriched from blood (not recorded which). In DNA, the CDR3 is TGTGCCAGCAGCTCCCGGGACAGTGTCTACGAGCAGTACTTC. Translation: CASSSRDSVYEQYF.